This T cell receptor (beta chain) was retrieved from a study of blood T cell repertoires in COVID-19. Germline assignment: CDR1 SGDLS and CDR2 YYNGEE. The CDR3 is 15 residues long. The germline V and J ends were trimmed by 0 bases and 10 bases, with 17 bases remaining between them. Study processing details: Reference gene primers were amplified, and this amplification served to estimate nucleated cell counts. TCRdb's table, derived via immunoSEQ multiplex PCR, lists solely in-frame clones and lacks some. V and J calls and clone size are given by that table; D and trimming were obtained from the DNA. This sample has 250,000 or so clones, with roughly 80% found just once.

The sample was peripheral blood. The gene calls are TRBV9 and TRBJ1-3; the D gene is possibly TRBD1 (6 bases). The TCR sequence derives from a man aged 55 to 70 with acute or convalescent COVID-19. CDR3 residues: CASSVEGAAGATIYF. The CDR3 DNA reads TGTGCCAGCAGCGTAGAAGGTGCGGCAGGGGCTACCATATATTTT.